A single sample is the source of the 16 T cell receptor beta chains below, sequenced in a study of OX40 agonist ivuxolimab in advanced cancers. Sequenced by immunoSEQ multiplex PCR; TCRdb stores in-frame clones only, minus some. The sample shows tens of thousands of clones, over 75% of them seen only once. The sample in question was CD4+ or CD8+ T cells sorted from blood, obtained in a trial of the OX40 agonist ivuxolimab. These receptors came from an adult with an advanced solid tumor such as melanoma, head and neck, liver or kidney cancer.

This chain connects TRBV5-5 to TRBJ2-5; 8 bases agree with TRBD2. The germline V gene encodes CDR1 SGHKS and CDR2 YYEKEE (reference sequence). This CDR3 is 15 amino acids long. V lost 2 bases, J lost 4 bases, and 7 bases stayed unmatched. In DNA, the CDR3 is TGTGCCAGCAGCTTTCCTCGGGGGGGCGTAGAGACCCAGTACTTC. Protein sequence: CASSFPRGGVETQYF.

Notes on this clone: Germline and junction disagree at one end, which may indicate a read error. The genes are TRBV5-4 and TRBJ2-5, with TRBD1 matching 10 bases. The germline gives CDR1 SGHNT, CDR2 YYREEE (reference sequence). The CDR3 has 11 amino acids. Here the CDR3 DNA reads TGTGCCAGCAGCAGTGACAGGGGGCGAGACTTC. It specifies CASSSDRGRDF.

CDR3 region: CASSLTQGARNFHF. CDR3 in DNA: TGTGCCAGCAGCTTGACACAGGGGGCCCGGAACTTCCACTTT. V and J are TRBV7-8 and TRBJ1-6, with TRBD1 matching 9 bases. Germline CDR1 is SGHVS and CDR2 is FQNEAQ. CDR3 size: 14 residues. V was clipped by 3 bases and J by 17 bases; unmatched bases: 11.

The chain links TRBV9 to TRBJ1-2, with TRBD1 matching over 12 bases. V lost 3 bases, J lost 8 bases, and 8 bases stayed unmatched. There are 15 residues in the CDR3. Looked up from germline, CDR1 is SGDLS and CDR2 is YYNGEE. The CDR3 sequence is CASSALGQGALGYTF. The CDR3 DNA sequence: TGTGCCAGCAGCGCCCTGGGACAGGGGGCTTTAGGCTACACCTTC.

This clone was found a few times. The V and J genes are TRBV6-1 and TRBJ2-3, with TRBD2 identical over 14 bases. The junction had 1 base not matched to a gene; V was cut back by 6 bases and J by 5 bases. The CDR3 contains 14 residues. Germline CDR1 reads MNHNS; CDR2 reads SASEGT. The CDR3 is CASRTSGGEDTQYF. CDR3 bases: TGTGCCAGCAGGACTAGCGGGGGGGAAGATACGCAGTATTTT.

The chain uses TRBV4-1 and TRBJ2-7; 9 bases map to TRBD1. Unmatched junction bases numbered 5, after V lost 4 bases and J lost 1 base. Germline CDR1 and CDR2: MGHRA and YSYEKL. This CDR3 is built from 15 residues. CDR3 coding DNA: TGCGCCAGCAGCCGCGTCGGACAGGGGTCCTACGAGCAGTACTTC. It codes for CASSRVGQGSYEQYF.

This chain uses TRBV4-2 with TRBJ2-7; 11 positions match TRBD1. Germline trimming cut 3 bases from V and 4 bases from J; bases unmatched to any gene: 5. The CDR3 contains 15 residues. CDR1 and CDR2 (germline): LGHNA, YNFKEQ. The CDR3 sequence is CASSHRTGGLYEQYF. In DNA form, the CDR3 reads TGTGCCAGCAGCCATAGGACAGGGGGCTTATACGAGCAGTACTTC.

The chain couples TRBV9 to TRBJ1-2; D is possibly TRBD1 (6 bases). Germline V gives CDR1 SGDLS, CDR2 YYNGEE. This CDR3 has 14 residues. V was clipped by 3 bases and J by 5 bases, with 14 bases between them. This chain's CDR3 is CASSEGDKGYGYTF. CDR3 nucleotides: TGTGCCAGCAGCGAGGGGGACAAAGGGTATGGCTACACCTTC.

V is TRBV30 and J is TRBJ2-3; D is undetermined. The CDR3 runs 12 residues. Germline V gene lookup returns CDR1 GTSNPN and CDR2 SVGIG (reference sequence). Trimming took off 5 bases at V and 2 bases at J, with 8 bases between the two ends. The CDR3 spells CAWGYITDTQYF. DNA for the CDR3: TGTGCCTGGGGTTATATCACAGATACGCAGTATTTT. The full variable domain, completed using reference TRBV30 and TRBJ2-3, is SQTIHQWPATLVQPVGSPLSLECTVEGTSNPNLYWYRQAAGRGLQLLFYSVGIGQISSEVPQNLSASRPQDRQFILSSKKLLLSDSGFYLCAWGYITDTQYFGPGTRLTVL.

The chain has TRBV18 and TRBJ1-5, with D possibly matching TRBD1 (6 bases). V was cut by 3 bases and J by 3 bases, with 12 bases left in between. The CDR3 sequence is 15 residues long. Germline CDR1 and CDR2: KGHSH and LQKENI. The CDR3 here is CASSPSTGTNQPQHF. The CDR3 coding sequence is TGTGCCAGCTCACCGTCTACAGGGACCAATCAGCCCCAGCATTTT.

The J gene is TRBJ1-1, the V gene TRBV29-1; 10 nucleotides line up with TRBD1. This CDR3 spans 13 amino acids. Germline V gene sequence: CDR1 SQVTM, CDR2 ANQGSEA. Trimming at V came to 6 bases and at J to 5 bases, leaving 6 bases not matched to a gene. CDR3 sequence reads: CSVATGGVTEAFF. DNA for the CDR3: TGCAGCGTGGCGACAGGGGGCGTTACTGAAGCTTTCTTT.

This chain connects TRBV11-2 to TRBJ1-4; D possibly corresponds to TRBD1 (5 bases). CDR3 length equals 16 residues. Germline loops: CDR1 SGHAT, CDR2 FQNNGV. V lost 1 base and J 2 bases, leaving 11 bases between the germline ends. The CDR3 region is CASSLARGTTNEKLFF. CDR3 sequence (DNA): TGTGCCAGCAGCTTAGCCCGGGGGACGACTAATGAAAAACTGTTTTTT.

The chain uses TRBV7-2 and TRBJ1-1; weak D call: TRBD1 (5 bases). Trimming took off 5 bases at V and 11 bases at J, with 18 bases between the two ends. The CDR3 is 13 amino acids. Germline CDR1 reads SGHTA; CDR2 reads FQGNSA. CDR3 amino acids: CASSLLQGDKAFF. The DNA of the CDR3 is TGTGCCAGCAGCCTACTCCAGGGAGATAAGGCTTTCTTT.

The chain uses TRBV6-5 and TRBJ1-6; D uncertain. This CDR3 region has 14 residues. V was shortened by 3 bases and J by 5 bases, with 8 bases between the two germline ends. Germline loops: CDR1 MNHEY, CDR2 SVGAGI. The CDR3: CASSYLADNSPLHF. CDR3 DNA sequence: TGTGCCAGCAGTTATTTGGCAGATAATTCACCCCTCCACTTT.

The sample holds one count of this clone. The chain employs TRBV29-1 and TRBJ2-3; 8 bases match TRBD2. Germline V gene lookup returns CDR1 SQVTM and CDR2 ANQGSEA. This CDR3 is built from 15 residues. Trimming took 6 bases from V and 3 from J; bases not matched to a gene: 11. This CDR3 reads CSVTFERGTTDTQYF. The CDR3 DNA follows: TGCAGCGTCACGTTCGAGCGGGGGACTACAGATACGCAGTATTTT.

This chain links TRBV5-5 with TRBJ2-1; tentatively, D is TRBD1 (5 bases). Germline-derived CDR1 and CDR2 are SGHKS and YYEKEE (reference sequence). The CDR3 length is 13 residues. Deletions cut 4 bases from V and 6 bases from J, with 11 bases between. CDR3 nucleotides: TGTGCCAGCAGCGGCAGGGATTCCAATGAGCAGTTCTTC. It encodes CASSGRDSNEQFF. The full variable domain, its missing parts supplied by reference TRBV5-5 and TRBJ2-1, is DAGVTQSPTHLIKTRGQQVTLRCSPISGHKSVSWYQQVLGQGPQFIFQYYEKEERGRGNFPDRFSARQFPNYSSELNVNALLLGDSALYLCASSGRDSNEQFFGPGTRLTVL.